The 29 T cell receptor beta chains reported below all come from one sample, sequenced in a study of shared clonotypes between healthy human individuals. TCRdb keeps only in-frame clones here, not all; method: immunoSEQ multiplex PCR. The table records about 2 million clones, over 85% of them present only once. CD45RO-negative, CCR7-selected cells formed the naive CD8 fraction, which excluded terminally differentiated effector memory CD45RA+ cells. The sequenced sample consisted of naive CD8+ T cells sorted from blood. Receptor source: a man between 18 and 29 years old in good health.

The rearrangement uses TRBV15 and TRBJ2-7; TRBD2 is a possible D gene (5 bases). Germline loops: CDR1 LNHNV, CDR2 YYDKDF (reference sequence). Trimming removed 0 bases at V and 2 bases at J, with 14 bases between. This CDR3 is built from 16 residues. The CDR3 region has the DNA TGTGCCACCAGCAGAGATCTGTACCTAGCAGCCTACGAGCAGTACTTC. Protein product: CATSRDLYLAAYEQYF.

Comments on this clone: The junction and the germline gene differ at one end; a read error may be behind it. The CDR3 reads CSARDEGGYTF. DNA for the CDR3: TGCAGTGCTCGAGACGAAGGGGGCTACACCTTC. The chain links TRBV20-1 to TRBJ1-2, with no clear D. Germline V lookup: CDR1 DFQATT, CDR2 SNEGSKA (reference sequence). This CDR3 has 11 amino acids.

Here the CDR3 DNA reads TGTGCCTGGAGTCCCTTGGAGCTTGGCTACGAGCAGTACTTC. Translation gives CAWSPLELGYEQYF. This chain links TRBV30 with TRBJ2-7; D gene unclear. Germline V gene sequence: CDR1 GTSNPN, CDR2 SVGIG (reference sequence). V lost 2 bases to trimming and J lost 3 bases, with 14 bases between them. This CDR3 has 14 amino acids.

The chain has TRBV19 and TRBJ2-3; 10 bases are a match to TRBD2. Germline V lookup: CDR1 LNHDA, CDR2 SQIVND (reference sequence). The V segment lost 1 base and the J segment 6 bases; nucleotides outside the gene matches: 4. This CDR3 contains 15 residues. The CDR3 coding sequence is TGTGCCAGTAGTATAGCAAGCGGGGGGGCTGATACGCAGTATTTT. Amino acids: CASSIASGGADTQYF.

V gene TRBV10-1 combines with J gene TRBJ1-2; D is uncertain. Germline V gene sequence: CDR1 WNHNN, CDR2 SYGVQD (reference sequence). The V end lost 6 bases, the J end lost 2 bases, and 10 bases lay between the germline ends. The CDR3 sequence is 13 residues long. The CDR3 is CASRGSSNYGYTF. Here the CDR3 DNA reads TGCGCCAGCAGGGGCAGCTCCAACTATGGCTACACCTTC.

V usage is TRBV5-1 and J usage is TRBJ2-7; D assignment may be TRBD1 or TRBD2 (5 bases each). The germline CDR1 and CDR2 sequences are SGHRS and YFSETQ. Trimming cost V 4 bases and J 1 base, with 12 bases left between them. This CDR3 contains 14 residues. This chain's CDR3 is CASSAGTSSYEQYF. DNA for the CDR3: TGCGCCAGCAGCGCCGGGACGTCGTCCTACGAGCAGTACTTC.

This chain links TRBV27 with TRBJ2-7, with 7 bases that match TRBD2. Germline CDR1 is MNHEY and CDR2 is SMNVEV (reference sequence). V was pared by 8 bases and J by 2 bases, with 6 bases of the junction left unmatched. This CDR3 contains 13 residues. The chain's CDR3 is CASRASGTYEQYF. CDR3 nucleotides: TGTGCCAGCCGGGCTAGCGGAACCTACGAGCAGTACTTC.

The CDR3 DNA follows: TGTGCCAGCAGTGAAGGACTCGGGCGGGAGGAGATTGGCACAGATACGCAGTATTTT. Amino acid sequence: CASSEGLGREEIGTDTQYF. The chain couples TRBV2 to TRBJ2-3; TRBD2 matches at 8 bases. With 1 base clipped from V and 1 base from J, the junction kept 13 bases outside the gene matches. Germline V gene data show CDR1 as SNHLY and CDR2 as FYNNEI. The CDR3 has 19 residues.

The chain employs TRBV29-1 and TRBJ1-1, with D unclear. Per the germline V gene, CDR1 is SQVTM and CDR2 is ANQGSEA. The CDR3 consists of 14 residues. Trimming removed 3 bases at V and 0 bases at J, with 11 bases between. CDR3: CSVEAGRVNTEAFF. In DNA, the CDR3 is TGCAGCGTTGAGGCTGGGCGCGTGAACACTGAAGCTTTCTTT.

The V call is TRBV7-6, the J call TRBJ2-2; 9 nucleotides line up with TRBD2. The J segment lost 7 bases and the V segment lost 5 bases, leaving 5 bases of the junction unmatched. The CDR3 spans 14 residues. CDR1 is SGHVS, CDR2 FNYEAQ, per germline. Here the CDR3 reads CASSPRTSVGELFF. DNA for the CDR3: TGTGCCAGCAGCCCACGGACTAGCGTCGGGGAGCTGTTTTTT.

The V gene is TRBV27, the J gene TRBJ2-7, with TRBD2 matching over 9 bases. Germline CDR1 is MNHEY and CDR2 is SMNVEV (reference sequence). The CDR3 has 16 residues. The ends lost 3 bases at V and 3 bases at J; junction bases unmatched: 9. The CDR3 nucleotides are TGTGCCAGCAGTTTCGGAGCGGGAGGAGAGTACTACGAGCAGTACTTC. The encoded protein is CASSFGAGGEYYEQYF.

This clone was observed a single time. The chain couples TRBV6-1 to TRBJ1-4, with 7 bases aligning to TRBD1. The V and J ends lost 4 bases and 0 bases, in that order; junction bases with no gene match: 5. Germline CDR1 and CDR2: MNHNS and SASEGT. There are 16 residues in the CDR3. CDR3 sequence reads: CASSAPRGATNEKLFF. CDR3 DNA: TGTGCCAGCAGTGCGCCCAGGGGGGCAACTAATGAAAAACTGTTTTTT.

CDR3 in amino acids: CASSPMGDYGYTF. In DNA form, the CDR3 reads TGTGCCAGCTCACCGATGGGGGACTATGGCTACACCTTC. J is TRBJ1-2 and V is TRBV18; D may be TRBD1 (5 bases). Per germline, CDR1 KGHSH and CDR2 LQKENI. V lost 3 bases and J 3 bases, leaving 8 bases between the germline ends. The CDR3 has 13 amino acids.

The genes are TRBV4-1 and TRBJ1-2; D unresolved. The CDR3 is 13 residues long. Germline assignment: CDR1 MGHRA and CDR2 YSYEKL. Trimming took 3 bases from V and 4 from J, leaving 9 bases between them. The CDR3, as DNA: TGCGCCAGCAGCCAGTCCTCGTTCTATGGCTACACCTTC. Its translation: CASSQSSFYGYTF.

This chain connects TRBV5-1 to TRBJ1-4, with D unclear. Trimming shortened V by 1 base and J by 0 bases, and 4 bases separated the two germline ends. The CDR3 contains 14 residues. CDR1 and CDR2 from the germline V gene are SGHRS and YFSETQ. Here the CDR3 DNA reads TGCGCCAGCAGCTTGCAACCAACTAATGAAAAACTGTTTTTT. Translation gives CASSLQPTNEKLFF.

The J gene is TRBJ2-5, the V gene TRBV7-2; D not resolved. The V gene lost 1 base and the J gene lost 1 base, with 16 bases spanning the gap. The CDR3 contains 17 residues. Germline CDR1 SGHTA, CDR2 FQGNSA. Written as DNA, the CDR3 is TGTGCCAGCAGCTTAGGTTGGGCTTATGGAACCCAAGAGACCCAGTACTTC. Translating gives CASSLGWAYGTQETQYF.

The genes are TRBV6-5 and TRBJ2-1; weak D call: TRBD1 (6 bases). With 6 bases removed from V and 2 bases from J, the gap between germline ends came to 14 bases. The germline CDR1 and CDR2 sequences are MNHEY and SVGAGI. The CDR3 is 15 residues long. The CDR3 protein is CASSMDSSTYNEQFF. The CDR3 DNA sequence: TGTGCCAGCAGCATGGACAGTTCCACCTACAATGAGCAGTTCTTC.

Notes on this clone: The same CDR3 arises from other DNA sequences in this sample as well. This chain links TRBV19 with TRBJ2-7, with D possibly being TRBD1 (5 bases). This CDR3 is built from 13 residues. The germline gives CDR1 LNHDA, CDR2 SQIVND (reference sequence). The V end lost 1 base, the J end lost 3 bases, and 7 bases lay between the germline ends. The CDR3 DNA follows: TGTGCCAGTAGTATAGGACAGAACTACGAGCAGTACTTC. Translating it yields CASSIGQNYEQYF.

The rearrangement joins TRBV28 to TRBJ2-1; 8 nucleotides align to TRBD2. Germline trimming cut 1 base from V and 5 bases from J; bases unmatched to any gene: 4. The CDR3 is 15 amino acids. The germline V gene encodes CDR1 MDHEN and CDR2 SYDVKM. The CDR3 is CASSLLAGLNNEQFF. The CDR3 DNA is TGTGCCAGCAGTTTATTAGCGGGACTAAACAATGAGCAGTTCTTC.

The chain is built from TRBV4-2 and TRBJ2-7, with D possibly matching TRBD1 (5 bases). The V end was cut by 4 bases, the J end by 0 bases, with 13 bases between. This CDR3 region has 15 residues. In germline, CDR1 is LGHNA, CDR2 YNFKEQ. The CDR3 DNA is TGTGCCAGCAGCCCAGGTGGTAGGGGCTCCTACGAGCAGTACTTC. Amino acids: CASSPGGRGSYEQYF.

The chain couples TRBV13 to TRBJ2-7; D may be TRBD2 (6 bases). Germline values: CDR1 PRHDT, CDR2 FYEKMQ (reference sequence). Trimming took off 4 bases at V and 6 bases at J, with 19 bases between the two ends. This CDR3 region has 15 residues. DNA of the CDR3: TGTGCCAGCAGCTCGACGGAGGGATGGACCGGCGAGCAGTACTTC. Its protein product is CASSSTEGWTGEQYF.

This rearrangement joins TRBV7-6 to TRBJ2-2; a weak D match, TRBD2 (6 bases). V was clipped by 5 bases and J by 4 bases, with 17 bases between them. The germline CDR1 and CDR2 sequences are SGHVS and FNYEAQ. The CDR3 sequence is 16 residues long. DNA of the CDR3: TGTGCCAGCAGCCCCATCGTAGCGGAGGCCACCGGGGAGCTGTTTTTT. This codes for CASSPIVAEATGELFF.

V and J are TRBV6-1 and TRBJ1-1; D possibly corresponds to TRBD1 (5 bases). V shed 3 bases and J shed 0 bases, with 11 bases lying between them. From germline, CDR1 is MNHNS and CDR2 SASEGT. The CDR3 contains 15 residues. The CDR3: CASSDLEGMNTEAFF. The CDR3, as DNA: TGTGCCAGCAGTGACTTGGAGGGGATGAACACTGAAGCTTTCTTT.

V gene TRBV27 combines with J gene TRBJ2-3; maybe TRBD1 (6 bases). Germline loops: CDR1 MNHEY, CDR2 SMNVEV (reference sequence). The V gene lost 4 bases and the J gene lost 4 bases, with 21 bases spanning the gap. The CDR3 contains 17 residues. The chain's CDR3 is CASSWGPSGSRADTQYF. The CDR3 nucleotides read TGTGCCAGCAGTTGGGGGCCCTCTGGGTCACGGGCAGATACGCAGTATTTT.

This clone is a singleton in its sample. J is TRBJ1-4 and V is TRBV29-1, with D unresolved. Germline CDR1 reads SQVTM; CDR2 reads ANQGSEA. This CDR3 spans 13 amino acids. V was trimmed by 6 bases and J by 2 bases, leaving 10 bases between them. The CDR3 region is CSVVESTNEKLFF. DNA for the CDR3: TGCAGCGTGGTGGAGAGTACTAATGAAAAACTGTTTTTT.

The V and J genes are TRBV5-8 and TRBJ2-5; D is possibly TRBD1 (6 bases). Germline V CDR1 and CDR2: SGHTS, YDEGEE. The CDR3 consists of 13 residues. V lost 2 bases to trimming and J lost 4 bases, with 9 bases between them. This CDR3 reads CASSFRDTETQYF. As DNA, the CDR3 is TGTGCCAGCAGCTTCCGGGACACAGAGACCCAGTACTTC.

V is TRBV27 and J is TRBJ2-2, with 14 bases identical to TRBD2. Trimming at V came to 4 bases and at J to 2 bases, leaving 6 bases not matched to a gene. Germline CDR1 MNHEY, CDR2 SMNVEV (reference sequence). The CDR3 has 18 residues. CDR3: CASSSRTSGGLNTGELFF. The CDR3 DNA follows: TGTGCCAGCAGTTCCCGGACTAGCGGGGGGTTAAACACCGGGGAGCTGTTTTTT.

The chain recombines TRBV28 with TRBJ2-2; D might be TRBD1 or TRBD2, each matching 5 bases. Trimming took off 6 bases at V and 0 bases at J, with 17 bases between the two ends. This CDR3 contains 17 residues. Germline-derived CDR1 and CDR2 are MDHEN and SYDVKM. Here the CDR3 reads CASRLPPGDANTGELFF. CDR3 sequence (DNA): TGTGCCAGCAGACTACCGCCCGGGGACGCGAACACCGGGGAGCTGTTTTTT.

V and J are TRBV9 and TRBJ2-3, with 9 bases lining up with TRBD1. Germline values: CDR1 SGDLS, CDR2 YYNGEE. With V trimmed by 4 bases and J by 0 bases, 3 bases remained unmatched. The CDR3 extends over 15 amino acids. The CDR3 is CASSSQGASTDTQYF. CDR3 nucleotides: TGTGCCAGCAGCTCACAGGGGGCCAGCACAGATACGCAGTATTTT.